This T cell receptor beta chain emerged from a study of T cell repertoires in cytomegalovirus infection. In TCRdb, the reads were re-called with MiXCR into one record per CDR3 protein. Of some 110,000 distinct CDR3 sequences listed, about 9.4% are singletons. The table lists this clonotype with a few counts. Its antigen is not known. J was trimmed by 2 bases and V by 6 bases; bases with no gene match: 11. The CDR3 has 17 amino acids. Germline V gene lookup returns CDR1 SGHTA and CDR2 FQGNSA. The sequencing sample was made of PBMCs, sequenced either directly or after in vitro stimulation (not recorded which). The clonotype comes from a human donor in good health (CMV status not recorded). Some clones in this sample may be carry-over from other donors' samples. The chain links TRBV7-2 to TRBJ2-1; TRBD2 matches at 9 bases. Here the CDR3 DNA reads TGTGCCAGCAGTCTAGGAGGGGCGGGAGGGACCTACAATGAGCAGTTCTTC. Translated, it gives CASSLGGAGGTYNEQFF.